This TCR beta chain stems from a study of preoperative IRX-2 immunotherapy in early breast cancer. The CDR3 has 12 amino acids. Germline V gene data show CDR1 as LNHDA and CDR2 as SQIVND (reference sequence). Trimming pared 8 bases from V and 8 bases from J, leaving 15 bases between. TCRdb's table, derived via immunoSEQ multiplex PCR, lists solely in-frame clones and lacks some. The repertoire holds 30,000 to 45,000 clones, with 82% as singletons. Treatment in this sample: preoperative locoregional IRX-2 cytokine immunotherapy. Samples came from a phase Ib trial of preoperative locoregional IRX-2 cytokine immunotherapy.

The sequence was collected from a human donor with breast cancer. The chain recombines TRBV19 with TRBJ1-2; D uncertain. The sequenced sample was lymph node tissue, obtained after IRX-2 immunotherapy. The CDR3 DNA follows: TGTGCCAGTTCAGCAAGGTCTGGAGGCTACACCTTC. It is translated as CASSARSGGYTF.